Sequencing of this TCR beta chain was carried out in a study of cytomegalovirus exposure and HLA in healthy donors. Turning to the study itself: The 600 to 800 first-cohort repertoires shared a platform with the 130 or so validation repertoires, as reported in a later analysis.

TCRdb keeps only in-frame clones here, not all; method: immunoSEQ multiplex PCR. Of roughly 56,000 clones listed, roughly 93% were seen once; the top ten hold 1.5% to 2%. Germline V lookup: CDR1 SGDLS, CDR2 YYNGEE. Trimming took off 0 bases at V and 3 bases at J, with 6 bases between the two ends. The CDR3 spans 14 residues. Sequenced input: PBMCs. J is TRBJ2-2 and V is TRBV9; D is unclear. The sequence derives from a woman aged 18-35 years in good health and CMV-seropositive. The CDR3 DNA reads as TGTGCCAGCAGCGTAGCCAGTTACACCGGGGAGCTGTTTTTT. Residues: CASSVASYTGELFF.